This T cell receptor (beta chain) was profiled in a study of blood T cell repertoires in COVID-19 (dated by TCRdb to 2020 to 2022). Some background on the complete study: Samples covering the acute and convalescent phases of COVID-19 were provided by collaborators in the United States, Italy and Spain. The prospective study material was composed of cDNA or gDNA derived from T cells, B-cell-depleted T cells, or PBMCs. Subjects who had been exposed to COVID-19, were actively infected with it, or had recovered from it provided the deeply sampled blood TCRbeta repertoires that made up the dataset. The repertoires were made available in a free public database intended to serve as a resource for research on the immune response to SARS-CoV-2. Samples were obtained from the ongoing ImmuneRACE study (first 160 participants) and from about 1,300 subjects provided by 6 global collaborators. A de-identified subject ID, COVID-19 status, age in years and sex were almost always included in the sample metadata. HLA class I and class II types, where available, came from metadata supplied by the sample provider rather than from assay-based typing.

TCRbeta CDR3 regions were amplified from genomic DNA using the immunoSEQ Assay, a bias-controlled multiplex PCR. As for the original processing: Within the assay, amplification of reference gene primers was used to estimate how many nucleated cells each sample contained. To quantify the absolute abundance of each unique TCRbeta CDR3 rearrangement, sequence reads were collapsed and filtered. Productive Simpson clonality was computed per sample as the square root of Simpson's diversity index over productive rearrangements. Here the immuneACCESS table is served through TCRdb, limited to in-frame sequences with V and J called. Missing clones are a known gap in these copies; in checked studies unresolved V genes cover under half, and the rest lacks a known reason. For V, J and clone size, that table is used; D and trimming come from the DNA. The sample includes approximately 350,000 clones, with roughly 90% observed a single time. 3% of the sample is taken by the ten largest.

From its cysteine to its phenylalanine, the CDR3 spans 17 amino acids. Solely the CDR3 DNA is kept, with 51 bases framed from the first base. For CDR1 and CDR2, the germline V gene lists SNHLY and FYNNEI. V loses 2 bases, J loses 0 bases, and the germline ends lie 16 bases apart. Overall study results and their limits: Clinical and demographic metadata were provided uncurated, with the amount varying by source and participant.

As to this clone: Its target antigen remains unknown. No clone much larger than this one lies a single base away; base qualities are absent.

In Seattle, one collaborating source enrolled patients while the infection was active and tracked those patients longitudinally over the course of disease. Each collaborating institution followed its own protocols to collect whole blood in K2EDTA tubes. For TCRbeta analysis, collaborator samples were shipped as frozen whole blood, as isolated PBMCs, or as DNA extracted from either sample type. The chain is assembled from TRBV2 and TRBJ1-1; perhaps TRBD1 is the D gene, with 5 bases matching. The sequencing input was peripheral blood. The clonotype originates from a woman in her 30s with COVID-19, enrolled during active disease. The CDR3 has the sequence CASSERGFGRVNTEAFF. The DNA is TGTGCCAGCAGTGAAAGGGGTTTTGGCAGGGTGAACACTGAAGCTTTCTTT.